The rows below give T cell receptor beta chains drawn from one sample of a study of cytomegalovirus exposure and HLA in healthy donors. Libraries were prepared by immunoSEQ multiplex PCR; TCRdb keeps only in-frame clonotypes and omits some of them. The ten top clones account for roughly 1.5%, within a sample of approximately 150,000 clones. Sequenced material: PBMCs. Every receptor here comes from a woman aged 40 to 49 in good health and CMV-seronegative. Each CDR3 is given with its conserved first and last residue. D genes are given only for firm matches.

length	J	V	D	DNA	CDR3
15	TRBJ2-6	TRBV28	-	TGTGCCACAAAGACAGGTTCTTCTGGGGCCAACGTCCTGACTTTC	CATKTGSSGANVLTF
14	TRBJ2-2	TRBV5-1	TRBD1	TGCGCCAGCGGTCGGACAGGGGATACCGGGGAGCTGTTTTTT	CASGRTGDTGELFF
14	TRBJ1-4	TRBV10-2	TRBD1	TGCGCCAGCGGGAAGACAGGGAAAAATGAAAAACTGTTTTTT	CASGKTGKNEKLFF
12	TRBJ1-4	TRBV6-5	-	TGTGCCACGGGGGGGAACTACGAAAAACTGTTTTTT	CATGGNYEKLFF
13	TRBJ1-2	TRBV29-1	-	TGCAGCGTTGCCGGGACGGACAGAGGGGGCTACACCTTC	CSVAGTDRGGYTF
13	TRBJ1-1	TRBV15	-	TGTGCCACCAGCAGAGATTTGAGGGGGGAAGCTTTCTTT	CATSRDLRGEAFF
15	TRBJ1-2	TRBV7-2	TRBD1	TGTGCCAGCAGCTTAGTACAGGGGGCTGTCTATGGCTACACCTTC	CASSLVQGAVYGYTF
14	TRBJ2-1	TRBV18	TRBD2	TGTGCCAGCTCACCACCGGGAGGGTCCAATGAGCAGTTCTTC	CASSPPGGSNEQFF
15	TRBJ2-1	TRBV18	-	TGTGCCAGCTCACCTCTTGGGGGCGCCCCCAATGAGCAGTTCTTC	CASSPLGGAPNEQFF
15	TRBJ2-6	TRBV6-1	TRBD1	TGTGCCAGCAGTGAACAGGGGGCGGGGGCCAACGTCCTGACTTTC	CASSEQGAGANVLTF
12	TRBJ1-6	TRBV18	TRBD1	TGTGCCAGCTGGGACAGGGCTTCACCCCTCCACTTT	CASWDRASPLHF
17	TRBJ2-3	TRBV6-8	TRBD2	TGTGCCAGCAGTGCCGGGACTAGCGGGGGGGTGGGAGATACGCAGTATTTT	CASSAGTSGGVGDTQYF
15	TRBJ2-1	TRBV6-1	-	TGTGCCAGCAGGGCGGACTGGAGCAAAGGTAATGAGCAGTTCTTC	CASRADWSKGNEQFF
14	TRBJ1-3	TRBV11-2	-	TGTGCCAGCGGGGCCACACTGGCTGGAAACACCATATATTTT	CASGATLAGNTIYF
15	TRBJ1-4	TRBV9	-	TGTGCCAGCAGCACCCAGGGGAATAACTATGAAAAACTGTTTTTT	CASSTQGNNYEKLFF
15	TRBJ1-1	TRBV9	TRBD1	TGTGCCAGCAGCGCGGGGGACAGGGGTTTTACTGAAGCTTTCTTT	CASSAGDRGFTEAFF